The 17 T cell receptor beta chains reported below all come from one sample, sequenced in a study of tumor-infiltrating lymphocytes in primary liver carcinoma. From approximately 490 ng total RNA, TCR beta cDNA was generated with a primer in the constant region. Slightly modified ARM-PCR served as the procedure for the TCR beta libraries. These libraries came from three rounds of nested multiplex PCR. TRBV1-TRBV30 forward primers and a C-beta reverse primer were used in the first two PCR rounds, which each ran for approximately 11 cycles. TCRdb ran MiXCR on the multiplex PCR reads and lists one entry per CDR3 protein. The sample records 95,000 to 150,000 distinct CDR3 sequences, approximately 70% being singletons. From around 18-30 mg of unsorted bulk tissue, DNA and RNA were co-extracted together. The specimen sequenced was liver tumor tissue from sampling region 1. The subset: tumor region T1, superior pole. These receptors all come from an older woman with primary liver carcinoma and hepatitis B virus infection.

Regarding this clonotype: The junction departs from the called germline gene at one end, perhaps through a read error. CDR3 DNA sequence: TGCACCAGCAGCCTAGAGTGGGTTGCCTCATCCAAAAACATTCAGTACTTC. It encodes CTSSLEWVASSKNIQYF. The rearrangement uses TRBV4-1 and TRBJ2-4; D call uncertain. CDR1 and CDR2 (germline): MGHRA, YSYEKL. This CDR3 contains 17 residues.

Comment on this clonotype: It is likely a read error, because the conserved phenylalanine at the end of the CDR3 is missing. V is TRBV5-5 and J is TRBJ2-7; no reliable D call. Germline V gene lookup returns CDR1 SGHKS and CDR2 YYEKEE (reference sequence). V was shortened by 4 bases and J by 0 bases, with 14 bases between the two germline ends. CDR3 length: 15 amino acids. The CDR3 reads CASSGRSITSYEQYL. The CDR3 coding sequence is TGTGCCAGCAGCGGGCGGTCGATAACCTCCTACGAGCAGTACTTA.

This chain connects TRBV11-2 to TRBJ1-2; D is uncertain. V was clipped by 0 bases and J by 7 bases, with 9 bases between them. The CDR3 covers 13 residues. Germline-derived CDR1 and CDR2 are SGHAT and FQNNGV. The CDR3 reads CASSLDMGGGYTF. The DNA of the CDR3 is TGTGCCAGCAGCTTAGATATGGGAGGTGGCTACACCTTC.

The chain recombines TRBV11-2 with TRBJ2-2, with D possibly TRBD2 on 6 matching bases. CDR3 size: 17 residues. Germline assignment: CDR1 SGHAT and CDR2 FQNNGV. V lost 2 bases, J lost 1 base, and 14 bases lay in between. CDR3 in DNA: TGTGCCAGCAGCTTATCCCTATGGGGGGTGAACACCGGGGAGCTGTTTTTT. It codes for CASSLSLWGVNTGELFF.

The CDR3 nucleotides are TGTGCCAGCAGCCAAGCGGGTACCGGACAGCCCCAGTATTTT. Encoded protein: CASSQAGTGQPQYF. The V call is TRBV14, the J call TRBJ1-5; D is perhaps TRBD1 (6 bases). TRBJ2-3 explains the end of the DNA better; the J call may be wrong. The germline V gene has CDR1 SGHDN and CDR2 FVKESK. The CDR3 totals 14 residues.

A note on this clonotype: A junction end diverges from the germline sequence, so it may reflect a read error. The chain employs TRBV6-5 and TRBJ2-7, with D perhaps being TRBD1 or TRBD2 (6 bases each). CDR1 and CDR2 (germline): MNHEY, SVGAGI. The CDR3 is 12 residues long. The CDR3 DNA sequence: TGTGCCAGCAGAAGGACAGAAAGCGGGCAGTACTTT. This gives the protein CASRRTESGQYF.

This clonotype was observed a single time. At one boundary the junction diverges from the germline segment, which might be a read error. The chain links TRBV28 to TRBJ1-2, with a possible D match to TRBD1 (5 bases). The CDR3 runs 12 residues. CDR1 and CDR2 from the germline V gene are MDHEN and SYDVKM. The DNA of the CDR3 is TGTGCCAGCAGTGGACAAGTATATGGCCACACCTTC. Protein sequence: CASSGQVYGHTF.

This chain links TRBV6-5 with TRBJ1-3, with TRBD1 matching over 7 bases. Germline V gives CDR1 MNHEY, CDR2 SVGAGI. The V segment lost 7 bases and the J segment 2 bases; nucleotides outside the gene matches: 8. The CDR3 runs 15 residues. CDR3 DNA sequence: TGTGCCAGCACATCGACAGGGCCCACTGGAAACACCATATATTTT. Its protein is CASTSTGPTGNTIYF.

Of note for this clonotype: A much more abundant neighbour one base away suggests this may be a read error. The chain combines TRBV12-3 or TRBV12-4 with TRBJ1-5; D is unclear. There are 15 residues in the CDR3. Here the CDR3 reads CASGLDPYSNQPQHF. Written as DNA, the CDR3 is TGTGCCAGCGGTTTAGACCCATATAGCAATCAGCCCCAGCATTTT.

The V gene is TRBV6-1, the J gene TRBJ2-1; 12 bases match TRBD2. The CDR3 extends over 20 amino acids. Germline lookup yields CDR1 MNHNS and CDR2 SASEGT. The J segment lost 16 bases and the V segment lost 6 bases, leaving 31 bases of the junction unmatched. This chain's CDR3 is CASSLRTSGTKLASYNEYFF. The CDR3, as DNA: TGTGCCAGCAGCCTCCGGACTAGCGGGACGAAACTCGCCTCCTACAATGAGTACTTCTTC.

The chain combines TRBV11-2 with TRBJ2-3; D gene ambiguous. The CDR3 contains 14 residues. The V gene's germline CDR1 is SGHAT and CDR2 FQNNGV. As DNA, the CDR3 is TGTGTCAGTAGGCCGTCGGCTAGCACAGATACGCAGTATTTT. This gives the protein CVSRPSASTDTQYF.

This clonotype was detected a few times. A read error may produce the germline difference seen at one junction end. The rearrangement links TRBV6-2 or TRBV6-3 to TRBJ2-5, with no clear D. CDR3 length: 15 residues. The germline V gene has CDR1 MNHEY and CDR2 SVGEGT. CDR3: CASSYSFSPQKTQYF. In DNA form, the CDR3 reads TGTGCCAGCAGTTACTCGTTCTCGCCCCAAAAGACCCAGTACTTC.

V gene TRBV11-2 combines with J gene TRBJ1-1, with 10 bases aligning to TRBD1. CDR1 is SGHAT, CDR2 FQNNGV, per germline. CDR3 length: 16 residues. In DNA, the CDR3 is TGTGCGAGCTGCATAGTAGTGGGACAGGGGTCCACAGAAGCTTTCTTT. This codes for CASCIVVGQGSTEAFF.

The CDR3 DNA reads TGTGCCAGCAGCCCCTACAGGGTAGACGAAAAACTGTTTTTT. Protein: CASSPYRVDEKLFF. The chain couples TRBV7-9 to TRBJ1-4, with D possibly being TRBD1 (6 bases). The CDR3 runs 14 residues. V dropped 5 bases and J dropped 8 bases, with 15 bases sitting between them. From germline, CDR1 is SEHNR and CDR2 FQNEAQ (reference sequence).

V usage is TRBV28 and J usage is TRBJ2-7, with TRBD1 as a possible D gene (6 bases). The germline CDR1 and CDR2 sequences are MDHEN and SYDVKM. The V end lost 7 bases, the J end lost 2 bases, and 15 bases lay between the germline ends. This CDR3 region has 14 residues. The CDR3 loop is CASTDRTATYEQYF. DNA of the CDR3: TGTGCCAGCACGGACCGGACAGCGACCTACGAGCAGTACTTC.

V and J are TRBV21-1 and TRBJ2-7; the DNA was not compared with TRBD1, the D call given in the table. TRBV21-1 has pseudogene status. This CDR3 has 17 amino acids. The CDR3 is CASSKAAQARNPYEQYF. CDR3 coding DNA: TGTGCCAGCAGCAAAGCGGCCCAGGCGCGGAACCCCTACGAGCAGTACTTC.

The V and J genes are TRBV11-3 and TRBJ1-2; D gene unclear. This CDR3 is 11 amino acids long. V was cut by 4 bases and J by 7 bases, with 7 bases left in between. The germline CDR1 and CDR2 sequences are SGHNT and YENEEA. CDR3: CASSSYFGYTF. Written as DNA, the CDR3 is TGTGCCAGCAGCTCCTACTTTGGCTACACCTTC.